These 18 T cell receptor beta chains were all obtained from the same sample, sequenced in a study of T cells in localized non-small cell lung cancer (dated by TCRdb to 2019 to 2021). To prepare the library, the immunoSEQ multiplex PCR assay was applied. The clones in this table, taken by TCRdb from immuneACCESS, are in-frame only. Not every clone is retained; where verified, under half of the shortfall comes from an unresolved V gene, and the cause of the rest is unknown. The sample table contains around 3,200 clones; only one count was recorded for around 22% of them. The ten largest clones take up 21% of the sample. Sequenced here: lung tumor tissue, sampled before any cancer treatment. The receptors here all came from a man aged 40 to 70 with stage I lung adenocarcinoma.

This clone was seen a handful of times. This rearrangement joins TRBV1 to TRBJ2-3; TRBD2, the table's D call, was not compared with the DNA. TRBV1 is classified as a pseudogene. The CDR3 spans 16 residues. Written as DNA, the CDR3 is TGCGCCAGCAGTTCAAGAGAGACTAGCGGGGTGGATACGCAGTATTTT. Translating gives CASSSRETSGVDTQYF.

V is TRBV25-1 and J is TRBJ1-2; TRBD1 might be the D (6 bases). Germline assignment: CDR1 MGHDK and CDR2 SYGVNS. Deletions cut 7 bases from V and 4 bases from J, with 13 bases between. The CDR3 is 13 residues long. The CDR3 DNA follows: TGTGCCAGCACCTCGGGACAACGCTATGGCTACACCTTC. This sequence encodes CASTSGQRYGYTF.

This clone appeared a few times. V gene TRBV9 combines with J gene TRBJ1-1; the D is unclear. Germline V gene lookup returns CDR1 SGDLS and CDR2 YYNGEE. The CDR3 sequence is 12 residues long. Trimming stripped 1 base from V and 1 base from J, with 2 bases between. CDR3 loop: CASSVQNTEAFF. In DNA, the CDR3 is TGTGCCAGCAGCGTACAGAACACTGAAGCTTTCTTT.

This clone has only a few counts. CDR3 in amino acids: CASSFEGRNTEAFF. DNA of the CDR3: TGTGCCAGCAGCTTTGAGGGGAGGAACACTGAAGCTTTCTTT. V gene TRBV11-3 combines with J gene TRBJ1-1; a possible D gene is TRBD1 (5 bases). The CDR3 is 14 residues long. Trimming took 3 bases from V and 1 from J, leaving 9 bases between them. Per the germline V gene, CDR1 is SGHNT and CDR2 is YENEEA.

The chain is built from TRBV11-3 and TRBJ2-7; 8 nucleotides line up with TRBD1. J gave up 0 bases and V 5 bases, and 6 bases lay outside the gene matches. Germline V gives CDR1 SGHNT, CDR2 YENEEA. The CDR3 loop spans 15 amino acids. The chain's CDR3 is CASSAGQGGSYEQYF. The CDR3 coding sequence is TGTGCCAGCAGCGCCGGACAGGGAGGCTCCTACGAGCAGTACTTC.

The chain combines TRBV23-1 with TRBJ1-2; no clear D. TRBV23-1 is known as an ORF, though its function is uncertain. The CDR3 is made up of 13 amino acids. Trimming stripped 6 bases from V and 4 bases from J, with 12 bases between. The CDR3 DNA reads as TGCGCCAGCAGCTTGCTGGCTCTCTATGGCTACACCTTC. Translating it yields CASSLLALYGYTF.

This clone is large (0.1 to 1%) within its sample. The rearrangement joins TRBV14 to TRBJ2-2; 8 nucleotides line up with TRBD1. The CDR3 has 15 amino acids. V gave up 6 bases and J gave up 7 bases; unmatched junction bases: 10. CDR1 is SGHDN, CDR2 FVKESK, per germline. This chain's CDR3 is CASRLGTGLNGELFF. The DNA of the CDR3 is TGTGCCAGCAGGCTAGGGACAGGACTGAACGGGGAGCTGTTTTTT.

The CDR3 coding sequence is TGTGCCAGCAGCCATCCAAAAGGGGGTTGGCGATTATATGGCTACACCTTC. It specifies CASSHPKGGWRLYGYTF. V is TRBV14 and J is TRBJ1-2; perhaps TRBD1 as D (6 bases). Between the trimmed V and J ends, which lost 3 bases and 5 bases, there was a span of 22 bases. This CDR3 spans 17 amino acids. Looked up from germline, CDR1 is SGHDN and CDR2 is FVKESK.

V is TRBV15 and J is TRBJ1-2; 8 bases are shared with TRBD1. The CDR3 length is 17 residues. V lost 0 bases, J lost 3 bases, and 9 bases stayed unmatched. CDR1 and CDR2 from the germline V gene are LNHNV and YYDKDF (reference sequence). CDR3 coding DNA: TGTGCCACCAGCAGAGATGCAGGGGGCGCGATGGACTATGGCTACACCTTC. This gives the protein CATSRDAGGAMDYGYTF. Full variable domain (rest looked up from reference TRBV15 and TRBJ1-2): DAMVIQNPRYQVTQFGKPVTLSCSQTLNHNVMYWYQQKSSQAPKLLFHYYDKDFNNEADTPDNFQSRRPNTSFCFLDIRSPGLGDTAMYLCATSRDAGGAMDYGYTFGSGTRLTVV.

The rearrangement uses TRBV5-1 and TRBJ1-2; TRBD1 agrees at 9 bases. V lost 3 bases to trimming and J lost 4 bases; unmatched junction nucleotides: 13. The CDR3 extends over 17 amino acids. Germline CDR1 is SGHRS and CDR2 is YFSETQ. CDR3 region: CASSSSHTGGLFYGYTF. The DNA for the CDR3 is TGCGCCAGCAGCTCCTCACACACAGGGGGCCTCTTCTATGGCTACACCTTC.

This clone occurred a few times. V and J are TRBV30 and TRBJ1-1; 9 bases line up with TRBD1. CDR1 is GTSNPN and CDR2 is SVGIG in the germline V gene (reference sequence). The CDR3 is 12 residues long. Unmatched junction bases numbered 4, after V lost 6 bases and J lost 5 bases. The CDR3 DNA reads as TGTGCCTGCGACAGGGGGACAACTGAAGCTTTCTTT. Translating it yields CACDRGTTEAFF.

In this sample, this clone is medium-sized. This chain uses TRBV11-3 with TRBJ2-3; D not resolved. From germline, CDR1 is SGHNT and CDR2 YENEEA. Trimming left V 5 bases short and J 4 bases short, with 16 bases between. This CDR3 has 15 amino acids. In DNA form, the CDR3 reads TGTGCCAGCAGCCCGTCACTCCTAAGCTCAGATACGCAGTATTTT. It is translated as CASSPSLLSSDTQYF.

The chain employs TRBV5-1 and TRBJ2-1, with 7 bases identical to TRBD2. J was trimmed by 5 bases and V by 4 bases; bases with no gene match: 9. This CDR3 is 15 amino acids long. Germline CDR1 is SGHRS and CDR2 is YFSETQ. CDR3 sequence reads: CASSPTTSIHNEQFF. As DNA, the CDR3 is TGCGCCAGCAGCCCCACGACTAGCATCCACAATGAGCAGTTCTTC.

This clone is deemed medium-sized. This chain uses TRBV6-8 with TRBJ1-2; 9 nucleotides match TRBD1. The V gene's germline CDR1 is MNHGY and CDR2 SAAAGT. This CDR3 contains 16 residues. After removal of 7 bases from V and 4 bases from J, the junction contained 13 bases not matched to a gene. DNA of the CDR3: TGTGCCAGCAAGGACCGGGACAGGGTAAATGGCTATGGCTACACCTTC. Protein: CASKDRDRVNGYGYTF.

The rearrangement links TRBV6-8 to TRBJ1-6, with 7 bases matching TRBD1. Germline assignment: CDR1 MNHGY and CDR2 SAAAGT. J gave up 9 bases and V 7 bases, and 9 bases lay outside the gene matches. The CDR3 contains 14 residues. This CDR3 is CASMTGMGISPLHF. DNA of the CDR3: TGTGCCAGCATGACAGGGATGGGCATTTCACCCCTCCACTTT.

The chain links TRBV6-8 to TRBJ2-1; 12 bases are shared with TRBD2. The length of the CDR3 is 16 residues. With 5 bases clipped from V and 7 bases from J, the junction kept 9 bases outside the gene matches. Germline V lookup: CDR1 MNHGY, CDR2 SAAAGT. CDR3 region: CASSRLAGGFRNEQFF. The CDR3 DNA follows: TGTGCCAGCAGTCGGCTAGCGGGAGGGTTTAGGAATGAGCAGTTCTTC.

The chain combines TRBV10-2 with TRBJ2-2; D unresolved. CDR3 length: 15 amino acids. The germline CDR1 and CDR2 sequences are WSHSY and SAAADI. With 5 bases removed from V and 1 base from J, the gap between germline ends came to 11 bases. Here the CDR3 reads CASSLVPGNTGELFF. The CDR3 DNA follows: TGCGCCAGCAGTCTCGTGCCGGGGAACACCGGGGAGCTGTTTTTT.

This clone ranks as medium-sized (0.01 to 0.1%). Here the CDR3 reads CASSEAITGGYTQYF. CDR3 bases: TGTGCCAGCAGTGAAGCGATCACGGGGGGCTATACGCAGTATTTT. The gene calls are TRBV6-1 and TRBJ2-3; the D gene is possibly TRBD2 (7 bases). V lost 0 bases and J lost 7, with 14 bases in between. This CDR3 contains 15 residues. Germline loops: CDR1 MNHNS, CDR2 SASEGT.